A single T cell receptor beta chain is shown here with its context. This clone's antigen is unknown. No much larger clonotype is one base removed from it; base qualities were not supplied. Library preparation employed the immunoSEQ multiplex PCR assay. Following the manufacturer's protocol, the hsTCRB Kit was used to amplify rearranged TCR beta chain sequences. TCRB libraries were sequenced on an Illumina MiSeq. Per the source publication's procedure: The proprietary platform of the kit vendor was used for demultiplexing, trimming and gene mapping. In TCRdb, the immuneACCESS table is reduced to in-frame sequences with V and J assigned. These tables do not hold every clone; where another copy was compared, an unresolved V gene accounts for under half, and the others remain unexplained. D and trimming were read from the DNA, whereas the V and J calls and clone size are those reported in that table. The sample yields 120,000 or so clones; around 80% were counted once. The top ten hold approximately 5% of the sample.

Taken with the paper, the label for time point translates to: week 11, during vaccination. Each vaccine dose, consisting of 300 ug of a 20-mer mutant IDH1 peptide in Montanide, was administered subcutaneously with topical imiquimod. Newly diagnosed WHO grade 3 or 4 IDH1-mutant astrocytomas showing loss of nuclear ATRX were present in the donors. The samples were drawn from NOA16, a multicentre, single-arm, open-label phase I trial in Germany that tested a mutant IDH1 peptide vaccine in humans for the first time. Genomic DNA for TCRB sequencing was extracted from EDTA blood using the DNeasy Blood and Tissue Kit. Counted from cysteine to phenylalanine, this CDR3 has 15 amino acids. The DNA shown is the 45-base CDR3, in frame from base 1. CDR1 and CDR2 are drawn from the germline V gene (reference sequence): PRHDT, FYEKMQ. V is trimmed back by 3 bases and J by 4 bases, and the junction contains 5 bases that no gene match accounts for.

The data were obtained in a study of a mutant IDH1 vaccine in newly diagnosed glioma listed by TCRdb under 2021. With respect to the entire study: Eight vaccinations were administered to patients in weeks 1, 3, 5, 7, 11, 15, 19 and 23, corresponding to visits V03 through V10. Longitudinal TCRB deep sequencing was performed for some 25 treated patients wherever samples were available for exploratory analyses. Peripheral blood was collected at six visits: V03 (baseline), V05, V07, V10, V12 and V13. Of the roughly 30 treated patients, approximately 62% were male and approximately 38% were female, and a mean age of roughly 40 years was recorded. Vaccination was initiated 4-6 weeks after radiotherapy alone, or concurrently with temozolomide cycles in the chemotherapy-containing groups. Prior to enrollment, patients had been given standard therapy consisting of radiotherapy alone, temozolomide alone, or radiochemotherapy with temozolomide, with the combination given to most patients.

The paper's findings and limits, for the study overall: It was noted by the authors that analyses of patient blood samples could not be reproduced owing to sample limitations. Immune responses induced by the vaccine were seen in approximately 93% of patients across multiple MHC alleles. Availability determined which PBMC samples were chosen for TCRB deep sequencing. Pseudoprogression appeared unrelated to alterations in the top peripheral T cell clonotypes detected by TCRB sequencing.

This TCR came from a man aged 35-49 years with glioma. The input for sequencing was PBMCs, taken from a glioma patient whose treatment included an IDH1 peptide vaccine. This sequence uses TRBV13 and TRBJ2-3; 9 bases in between match TRBD2. CDR3 loop: CASSLDSGGADTQYF. The DNA reads as follows: TGTGCCAGCAGCTTGGATAGCGGGGGCGCAGATACGCAGTATTTT.